Below, 9 T cell receptor beta chains from the same sample are listed, as sequenced in a study of T cell clusters in autoimmune cytopenias. TRB was amplified from about 250 ng of peripheral blood genomic DNA per sample. One tube held mixed TRB-A and TRB-B primer pools for touch-down PCR. TCRdb reprocessed the multiplex PCR reads and reports one entry per CDR3 protein, with no DNA. This repertoire comprises 2,000 to 2,500 distinct CDR3 sequences; its ten largest clones make up less than 8.5%. These same records also appear under a second study, on T cell repertoires in aging, cancer and after chemotherapy.

The sequenced material came from peripheral blood. These TCRs come from a human donor in good health.

According to its frequency, this clonotype is medium-sized. The rearrangement uses TRBV7-6 and TRBJ1-4; the D call from TCRdb, TRBD1, cannot be confirmed without DNA. Germline V lookup: CDR1 SGHVS, CDR2 FNYEAQ. The CDR3 sequence is 16 residues long. CDR3 region: CASSLDGGGRGEKLFF.

This clonotype is labeled medium-sized based on frequency. This rearrangement joins TRBV6-4 to TRBJ1-6; there is no DNA to check the TCRdb D call of TRBD1. Germline CDR1 reads MRHNA; CDR2 reads SNTAGT. There are 14 residues in the CDR3. CDR3 sequence: CASSQHRGNSPLHF.

This clonotype shows up as medium-sized by frequency. The chain employs TRBV7-9 and TRBJ2-1; TCRdb's assignment of TRBD1 cannot be checked, as there is no DNA. From germline, CDR1 is SEHNR and CDR2 FQNEAQ (reference sequence). The CDR3 has 16 amino acids. The CDR3 sequence is CASSPWSKGSYNEQFF.

Measured by frequency, this clonotype is medium-sized. CDR3 sequence reads: CASSALSGNTIYF. The chain employs TRBV11-2 and TRBJ1-3. The CDR3 is made up of 13 amino acids. Germline V CDR1 and CDR2: SGHAT, FQNNGV.

This clonotype is identified as large (0.1 to 1%) from frequency. The CDR3 loop reads CASSYDRGGDEQFF. V and J are TRBV6-5 and TRBJ2-1; TCRdb selects TRBD1, and the lack of DNA leaves this call unchecked. CDR1 and CDR2 from the germline V gene are MNHEY and SVGAGI. This CDR3 has 14 amino acids.

This clonotype is called medium-sized (0.01 to 0.1%) based on its frequency. The CDR3: CASSQREGLTDTQYF. V gene TRBV14 combines with J gene TRBJ2-3; TCRdb's D gene call, TRBD2, goes unchecked for lack of DNA. This CDR3 spans 15 amino acids. CDR1 is SGHDN, CDR2 FVKESK, per germline.

The rearrangement uses TRBV10-3 and TRBJ2-3; lacking DNA, the TRBD2 call made by TCRdb goes unchecked. CDR1 is ENHRY, CDR2 SYGVKD, per germline. CDR3 length: 15 residues. The CDR3 sequence: CATRTSGPVTDTQYF.

This clonotype registers medium-sized by frequency. The chain carries TRBV18 and TRBJ2-1. The length of the CDR3 is 17 residues. From germline, CDR1 is KGHSH and CDR2 LQKENI. CDR3 sequence reads: CASSPPATPGRNNEQFF.

This clonotype is called medium-sized based on its frequency. J is TRBJ2-7 and V is TRBV27; TCRdb gives TRBD1 as the D gene, but with no DNA this cannot be confirmed. Germline assignment: CDR1 MNHEY and CDR2 SMNVEV (reference sequence). The CDR3 consists of 11 residues. CDR3 amino acids: CASRQQGKQYF.